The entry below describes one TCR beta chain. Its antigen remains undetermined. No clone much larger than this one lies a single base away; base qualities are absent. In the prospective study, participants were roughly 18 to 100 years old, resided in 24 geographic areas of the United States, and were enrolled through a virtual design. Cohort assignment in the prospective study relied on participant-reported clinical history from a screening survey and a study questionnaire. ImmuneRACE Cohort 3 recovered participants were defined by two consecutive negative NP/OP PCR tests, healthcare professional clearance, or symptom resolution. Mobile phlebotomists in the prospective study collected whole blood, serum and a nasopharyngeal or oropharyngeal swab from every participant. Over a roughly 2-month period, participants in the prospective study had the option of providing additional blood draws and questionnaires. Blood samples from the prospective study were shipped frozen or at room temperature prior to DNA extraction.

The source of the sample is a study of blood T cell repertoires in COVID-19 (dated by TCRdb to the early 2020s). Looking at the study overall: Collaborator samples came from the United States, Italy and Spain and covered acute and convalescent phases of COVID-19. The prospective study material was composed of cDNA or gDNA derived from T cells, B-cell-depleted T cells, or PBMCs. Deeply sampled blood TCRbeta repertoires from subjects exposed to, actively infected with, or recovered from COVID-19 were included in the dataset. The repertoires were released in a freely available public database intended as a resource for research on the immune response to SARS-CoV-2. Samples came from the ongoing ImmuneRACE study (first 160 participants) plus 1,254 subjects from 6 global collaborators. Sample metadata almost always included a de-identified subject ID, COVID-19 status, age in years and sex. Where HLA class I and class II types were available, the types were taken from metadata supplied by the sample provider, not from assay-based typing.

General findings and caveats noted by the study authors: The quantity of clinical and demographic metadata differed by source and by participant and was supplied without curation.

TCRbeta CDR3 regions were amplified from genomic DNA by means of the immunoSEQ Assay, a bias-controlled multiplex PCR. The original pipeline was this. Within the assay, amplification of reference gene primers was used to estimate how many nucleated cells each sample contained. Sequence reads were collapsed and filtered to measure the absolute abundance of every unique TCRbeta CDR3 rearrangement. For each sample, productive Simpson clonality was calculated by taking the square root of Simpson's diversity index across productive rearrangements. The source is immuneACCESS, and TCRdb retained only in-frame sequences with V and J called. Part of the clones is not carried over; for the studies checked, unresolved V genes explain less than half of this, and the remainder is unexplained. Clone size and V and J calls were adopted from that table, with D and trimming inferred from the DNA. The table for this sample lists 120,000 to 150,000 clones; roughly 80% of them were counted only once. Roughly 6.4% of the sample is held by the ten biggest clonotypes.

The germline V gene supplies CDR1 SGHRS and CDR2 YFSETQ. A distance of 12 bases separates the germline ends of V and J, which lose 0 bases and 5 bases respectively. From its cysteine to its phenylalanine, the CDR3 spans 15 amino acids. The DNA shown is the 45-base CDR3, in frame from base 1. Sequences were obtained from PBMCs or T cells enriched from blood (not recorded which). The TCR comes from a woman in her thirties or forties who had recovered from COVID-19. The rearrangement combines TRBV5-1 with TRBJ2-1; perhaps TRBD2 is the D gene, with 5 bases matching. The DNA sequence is TGCGCCAGCAGCTTGGTGAGCGGAGTTAACAATGAGCAGTTCTTC. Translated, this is CASSLVSGVNNEQFF.